Below, one T cell receptor beta chain is given with its context. Participant reports of clinical history set cohort assignment. Cohort 3 recovery required two negative PCRs, clearance, or symptom resolution. The protocol was immunoSEQ multiplex PCR, while the TCRdb copy is restricted to in-frame clones and leaves out a portion. The data show 450,000 to 600,000 clones, with roughly 87% seen just once and under 0.85% held by the top ten. This entry is derived from a study of blood T cell repertoires in COVID-19. The CDR3 is made up of 16 amino acids. The germline gives CDR1 LNHDA, CDR2 SQIVND (reference sequence). J lost 2 bases, V lost 7 bases, and 9 bases had no gene match.

J is TRBJ1-3 and V is TRBV19; the match to TRBD1 covers 9 bases. Sequencing was done on a sample of PBMCs or T cells enriched from blood (not recorded which). The receptor was derived from a woman aged 18-29 years who had recovered from COVID-19. The CDR3 is CASTVRRDRAGNTIYF. Written as DNA, the CDR3 is TGTGCCAGTACCGTTCGCCGGGACAGGGCTGGAAACACCATATATTTT.